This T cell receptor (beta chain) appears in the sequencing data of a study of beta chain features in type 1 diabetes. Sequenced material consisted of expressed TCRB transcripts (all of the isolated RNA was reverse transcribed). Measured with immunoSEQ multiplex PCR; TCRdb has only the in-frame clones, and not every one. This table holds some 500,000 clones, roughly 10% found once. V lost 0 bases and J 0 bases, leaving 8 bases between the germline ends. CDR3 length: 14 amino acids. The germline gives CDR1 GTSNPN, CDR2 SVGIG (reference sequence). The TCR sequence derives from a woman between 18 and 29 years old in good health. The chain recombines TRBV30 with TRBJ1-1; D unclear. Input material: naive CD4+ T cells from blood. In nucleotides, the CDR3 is TGTGCCTGGAGTGTGGACGGTATGAACACTGAAGCTTTCTTT. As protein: CAWSVDGMNTEAFF. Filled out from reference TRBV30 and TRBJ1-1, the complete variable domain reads SQTIHQWPATLVQPVGSPLSLECTVEGTSNPNLYWYRQAAGRGLQLLFYSVGIGQISSEVPQNLSASRPQDRQFILSSKKLLLSDSGFYLCAWSVDGMNTEAFFGQGTRLTVV.